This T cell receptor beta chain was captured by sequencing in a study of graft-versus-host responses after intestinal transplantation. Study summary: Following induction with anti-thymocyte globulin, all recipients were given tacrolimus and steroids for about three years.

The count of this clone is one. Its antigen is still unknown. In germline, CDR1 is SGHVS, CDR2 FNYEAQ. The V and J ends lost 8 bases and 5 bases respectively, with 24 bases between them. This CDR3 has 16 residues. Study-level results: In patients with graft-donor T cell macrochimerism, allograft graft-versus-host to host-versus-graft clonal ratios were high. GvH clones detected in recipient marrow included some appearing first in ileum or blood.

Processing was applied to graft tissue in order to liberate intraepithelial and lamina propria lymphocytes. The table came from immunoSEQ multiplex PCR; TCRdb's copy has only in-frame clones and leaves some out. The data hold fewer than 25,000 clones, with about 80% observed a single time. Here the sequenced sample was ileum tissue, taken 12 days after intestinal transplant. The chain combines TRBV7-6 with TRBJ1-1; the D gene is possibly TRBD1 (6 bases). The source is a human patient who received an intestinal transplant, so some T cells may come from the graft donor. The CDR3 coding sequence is TGTGCCAGCGTTCCGAAGGTAGGGGGGGCGGTGACTGAAGCTTTCTTT. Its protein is CASVPKVGGAVTEAFF. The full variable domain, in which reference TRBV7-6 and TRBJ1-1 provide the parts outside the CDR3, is GAGVSQSPRYKVTKRGQDVALRCDPISGHVSLYWYRQALGQGPEFLTYFNYEAQQDKSGLPNDRFSAERPEGSISTLTIQRTEQRDSAMYRCASVPKVGGAVTEAFFGQGTRLTVV.